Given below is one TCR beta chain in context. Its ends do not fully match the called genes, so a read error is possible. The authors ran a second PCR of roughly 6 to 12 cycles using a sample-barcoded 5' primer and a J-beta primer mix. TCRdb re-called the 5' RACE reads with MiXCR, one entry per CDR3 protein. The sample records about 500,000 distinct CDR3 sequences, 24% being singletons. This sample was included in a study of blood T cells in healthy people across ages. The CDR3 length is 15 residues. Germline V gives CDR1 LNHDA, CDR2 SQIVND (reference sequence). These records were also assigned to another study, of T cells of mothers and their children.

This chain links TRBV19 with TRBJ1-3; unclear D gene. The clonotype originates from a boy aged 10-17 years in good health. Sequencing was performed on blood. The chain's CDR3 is CASSISTSAGNTLYF. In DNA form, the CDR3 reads TGTGCCAGTAGTATCAGTACGTCAGCTGGAAACACCTTATATTTT.